This TCR beta chain was observed in a study of OX40 agonist ivuxolimab in advanced cancers. TCRdb's table, derived via immunoSEQ multiplex PCR, lists solely in-frame clones and lacks some. This sample has roughly 50,000 clones, with more than 65% found just once. This clonotype originated in an adult with an advanced solid tumor such as melanoma, head and neck, liver or kidney cancer. This sample comprised CD4+ or CD8+ T cells sorted from blood, obtained in a trial of the OX40 agonist ivuxolimab.

The CDR3 DNA follows: TGTGCCAGCAGCCCCCGGCGGGGCAGCAATCAGCCCCAGCATTTT. This gives the protein CASSPRRGSNQPQHF. This sequence joins TRBV7-6 and TRBJ1-5; D is possibly TRBD1 (5 bases). This CDR3 comprises 15 residues. The V end was cut by 5 bases, the J end by 1 base, with 12 bases between. Germline V gene lookup returns CDR1 SGHVS and CDR2 FNYEAQ.